Sequencing of this T cell receptor beta chain was carried out in a study of T-cell memory formation after mild COVID-19. Whole-study context: In these data, TCR clusters were largely donor specific.

TCR alpha and TCR beta cDNA libraries carrying sample barcodes and UMIs were produced by 5'RACE using constant-segment primers. TCRdb ran MiXCR on the 5' RACE reads and lists one entry per CDR3 protein. Of roughly 300,000 distinct CDR3 sequences in the sample, roughly an eighth were seen once. General study results and limits: Contracting CD4+ clones lay largely in CM and EM, with CD8+ ones residing in EMRA. There were some responding clones in pre-infection memory, which suggested that cross-reactive memory had joined.

As concerns this clonotype: Its antigen is not identified.

Trimming took 0 bases from V and 1 from J, leaving 8 bases between them. The CDR3 spans 15 residues. Germline V gene sequence: CDR1 LGHNA, CDR2 YNFKEQ. Sequencing was performed on PBMCs or a T cell subset sorted from them (not recorded which). This TCR came from a young man who had mild COVID-19 (a few samples of this study predate the infection). Cell type and time point are not known. The chain recombines TRBV4-2 with TRBJ2-3, with D unresolved. The CDR3 DNA is TGTGCCAGCAGCCAAGACTGGGCAGGCACAGATACGCAGTATTTT. The encoded protein is CASSQDWAGTDTQYF.